Below, one TCR beta chain is given with its context. Its antigen is as yet unknown. A constant-region primer primed TCR beta cDNA synthesis from about 550 ng of total RNA. The TCR beta library was amplified through three nested multiplex PCR rounds in a modified ARM-PCR procedure. Researchers ran the first two PCR rounds for 10 cycles each with TRBV1-TRBV30 forward primers and a C-beta reverse primer. MiXCR, applied by TCRdb to the multiplex PCR reads, yields one record per CDR3 protein. The table records fewer than 200,000 distinct CDR3 sequences, over 80% of them present only once. The data were taken from a study of tumor-infiltrating lymphocytes in primary liver carcinoma. Turning to the study itself: Stage T1-T3 N0M0 tumors measured about 4.2 to 10 cm at most. Regarding the study as a whole: All five tumor regions shared only about 7-24% of top clones. When set against blood, tumors had a significantly higher top-250-clone fraction (p = 0.039).

The study co-extracted DNA and RNA from around 20-30 mg of unsorted bulk tissue. Every tumor was sampled at five separate regions. This CDR3 comprises 16 residues. V gene TRBV21-1 combines with J gene TRBJ2-4; TRBD1, the table's D call, was not compared with the DNA. TRBV21-1 is reported as a pseudogene. The specimen was tumor tissue from primary liver carcinoma. This receptor was obtained from a man aged 40-55 years with primary liver carcinoma and hepatitis B virus infection. CDR3: CASSKAQGEIRSIQYF. The CDR3 region has the DNA TGTGCCAGCAGCAAAGCACAGGGAGAAATCCGAAGCATTCAGTACTTC.